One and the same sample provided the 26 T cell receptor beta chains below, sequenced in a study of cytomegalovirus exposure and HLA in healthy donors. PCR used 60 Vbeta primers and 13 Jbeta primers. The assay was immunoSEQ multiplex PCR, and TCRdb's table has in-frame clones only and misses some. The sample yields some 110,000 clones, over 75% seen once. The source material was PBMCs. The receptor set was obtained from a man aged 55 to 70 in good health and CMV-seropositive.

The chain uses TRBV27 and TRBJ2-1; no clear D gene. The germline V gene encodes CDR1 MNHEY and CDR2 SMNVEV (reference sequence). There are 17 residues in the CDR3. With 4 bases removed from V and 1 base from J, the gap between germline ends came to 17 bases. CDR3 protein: CASSSPRGGTSYNEQFF. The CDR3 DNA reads TGTGCCAGCAGTTCCCCCCGTGGCGGTACTTCCTACAATGAGCAGTTCTTC.

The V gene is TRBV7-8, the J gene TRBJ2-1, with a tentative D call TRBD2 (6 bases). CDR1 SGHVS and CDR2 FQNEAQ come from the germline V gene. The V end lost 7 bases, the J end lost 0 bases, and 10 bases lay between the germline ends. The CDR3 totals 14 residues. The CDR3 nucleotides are TGTGCCAGCATCTACGGGGGCTCCTACAATGAGCAGTTCTTC. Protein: CASIYGGSYNEQFF.

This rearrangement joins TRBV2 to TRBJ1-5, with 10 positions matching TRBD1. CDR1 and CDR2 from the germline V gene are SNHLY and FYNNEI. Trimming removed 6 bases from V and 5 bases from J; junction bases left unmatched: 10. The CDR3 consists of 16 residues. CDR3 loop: CASRTSGQGFDQPQHF. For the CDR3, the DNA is TGTGCCAGCAGAACCTCGGGACAGGGGTTCGATCAGCCCCAGCATTTT.

Here the CDR3 reads CASSRGIPHGELFF. The DNA for the CDR3 is TGTGCCAGCAGCAGGGGGATCCCTCACGGGGAGCTGTTTTTT. The V call is TRBV7-2, the J call TRBJ2-2; a possible D gene is TRBD1 (6 bases). Between the trimmed V and J ends, which lost 5 bases and 7 bases, there was a span of 14 bases. Germline CDR1 reads SGHTA; CDR2 reads FQGNSA. The CDR3 consists of 14 residues. Using reference TRBV7-2 and TRBJ2-2 for the parts outside the CDR3, the full variable domain is GAGVSQSPSNKVTEKGKDVELRCDPISGHTALYWYRQSLGQGLEFLIYFQGNSAPDKSGLPSDRFSAERTGGSVSTLTIQRTQQEDSAVYLCASSRGIPHGELFFGEGSRLTVL.

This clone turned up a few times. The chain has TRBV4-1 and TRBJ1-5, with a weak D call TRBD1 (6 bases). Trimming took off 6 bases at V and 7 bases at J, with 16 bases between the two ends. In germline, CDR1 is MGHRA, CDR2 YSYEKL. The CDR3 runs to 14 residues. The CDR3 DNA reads TGCGCCAGCAGTCTTGGACAGTCAGACCAGCCCCAGCATTTT. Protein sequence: CASSLGQSDQPQHF.

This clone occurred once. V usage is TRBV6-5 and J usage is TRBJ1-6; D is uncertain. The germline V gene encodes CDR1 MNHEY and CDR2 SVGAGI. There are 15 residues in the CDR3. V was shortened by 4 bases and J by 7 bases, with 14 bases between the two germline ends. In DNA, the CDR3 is TGTGCCAGCAGTTTTTCCCCCCCACTAAATTCACCCCTCCACTTT. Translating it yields CASSFSPPLNSPLHF.

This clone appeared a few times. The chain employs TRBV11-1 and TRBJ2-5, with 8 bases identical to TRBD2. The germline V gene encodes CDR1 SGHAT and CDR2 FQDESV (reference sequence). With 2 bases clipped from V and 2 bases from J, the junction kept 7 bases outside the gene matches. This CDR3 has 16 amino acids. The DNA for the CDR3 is TGTGCCAGCAGCTTAATGGGGACTAGAGGGCAAGAGACCCAGTACTTC. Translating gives CASSLMGTRGQETQYF.

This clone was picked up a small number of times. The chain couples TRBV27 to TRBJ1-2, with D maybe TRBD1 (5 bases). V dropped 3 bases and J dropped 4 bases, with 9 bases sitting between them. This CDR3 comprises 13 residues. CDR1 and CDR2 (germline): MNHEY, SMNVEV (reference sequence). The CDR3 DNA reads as TGTGCCAGCAGTTTCCTCGACAGCTATGGCTACACCTTC. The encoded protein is CASSFLDSYGYTF.

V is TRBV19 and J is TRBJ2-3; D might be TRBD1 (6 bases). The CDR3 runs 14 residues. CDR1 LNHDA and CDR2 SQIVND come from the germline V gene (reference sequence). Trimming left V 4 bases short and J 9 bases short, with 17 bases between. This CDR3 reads CASSTRDIQGTQYF. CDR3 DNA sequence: TGTGCCAGTAGTACTAGGGACATCCAAGGGACGCAGTATTTT.

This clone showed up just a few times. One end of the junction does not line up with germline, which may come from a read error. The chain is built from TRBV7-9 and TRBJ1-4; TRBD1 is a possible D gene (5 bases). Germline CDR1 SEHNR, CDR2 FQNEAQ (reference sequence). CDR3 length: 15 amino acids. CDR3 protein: CSSSLLRVQDEKLFF. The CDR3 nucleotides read TGTTCCAGCAGCCTCCTCAGGGTTCAGGATGAAAAACTGTTTTTT.

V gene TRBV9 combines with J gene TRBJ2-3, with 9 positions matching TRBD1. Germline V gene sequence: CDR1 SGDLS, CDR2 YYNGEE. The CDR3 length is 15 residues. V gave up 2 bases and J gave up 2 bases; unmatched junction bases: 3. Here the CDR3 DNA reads TGTGCCAGCAGCGTTTGGGACAGGGCCACAGATACGCAGTATTTT. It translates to CASSVWDRATDTQYF. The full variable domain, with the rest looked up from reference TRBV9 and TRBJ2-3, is DSGVTQTPKHLITATGQRVTLRCSPRSGDLSVYWYQQSLDQGLQFLIQYYNGEERAKGNILERFSAQQFPDLHSELNLSSLELGDSALYFCASSVWDRATDTQYFGPGTRLTVL.

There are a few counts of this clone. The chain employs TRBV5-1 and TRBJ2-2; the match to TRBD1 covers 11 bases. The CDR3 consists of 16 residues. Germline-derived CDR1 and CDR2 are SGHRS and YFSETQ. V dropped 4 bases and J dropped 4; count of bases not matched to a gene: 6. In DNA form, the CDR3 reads TGCGCCAGCAGCCCCGGACAGGGGGCAGGCACCGGGGAGCTGTTTTTT. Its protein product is CASSPGQGAGTGELFF. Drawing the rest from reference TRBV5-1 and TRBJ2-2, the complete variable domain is KAGVTQTPRYLIKTRGQQVTLSCSPISGHRSVSWYQQTPGQGLQFLFEYFSETQRNKGNFPGRFSGRQFSNSRSEMNVSTLELGDSALYLCASSPGQGAGTGELFFGEGSRLTVL.

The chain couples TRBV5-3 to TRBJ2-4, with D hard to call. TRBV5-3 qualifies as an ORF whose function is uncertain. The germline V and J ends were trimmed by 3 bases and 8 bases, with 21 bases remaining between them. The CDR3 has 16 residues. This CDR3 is CARSSFDPGPSDIQYF. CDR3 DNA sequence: TGTGCCAGAAGCTCCTTTGACCCTGGGCCGTCGGACATTCAGTACTTC.

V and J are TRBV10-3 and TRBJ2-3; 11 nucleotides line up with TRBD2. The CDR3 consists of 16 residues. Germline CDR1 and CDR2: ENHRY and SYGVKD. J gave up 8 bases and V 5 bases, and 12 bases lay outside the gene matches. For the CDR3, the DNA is TGTGCCATCAGTAGATCCGGGACTAGCGGTTATGGTACGCAGTATTTT. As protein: CAISRSGTSGYGTQYF.

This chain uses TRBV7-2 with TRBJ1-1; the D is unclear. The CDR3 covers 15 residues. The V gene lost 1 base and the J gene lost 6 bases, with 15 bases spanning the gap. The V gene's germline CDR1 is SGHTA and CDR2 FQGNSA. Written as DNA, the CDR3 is TGTGCCAGCAGCTTAGGTGAAGGACGGACTGCTGAAGCTTTCTTT. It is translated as CASSLGEGRTAEAFF.

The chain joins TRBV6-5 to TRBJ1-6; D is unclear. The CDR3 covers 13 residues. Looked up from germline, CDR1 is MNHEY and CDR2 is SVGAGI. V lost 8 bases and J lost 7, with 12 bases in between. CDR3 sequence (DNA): TGTGCCAGCTCCGGCCAGGTCAATTCACCCCTCCACTTT. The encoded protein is CASSGQVNSPLHF.

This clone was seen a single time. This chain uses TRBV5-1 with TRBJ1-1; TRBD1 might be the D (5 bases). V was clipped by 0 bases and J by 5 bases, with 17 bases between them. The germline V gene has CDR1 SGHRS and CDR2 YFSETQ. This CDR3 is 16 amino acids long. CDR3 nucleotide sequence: TGCGCCAGCAGCTTGGCCCCAGCGGGACCTGGAACTGAAGCTTTCTTT. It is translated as CASSLAPAGPGTEAFF.

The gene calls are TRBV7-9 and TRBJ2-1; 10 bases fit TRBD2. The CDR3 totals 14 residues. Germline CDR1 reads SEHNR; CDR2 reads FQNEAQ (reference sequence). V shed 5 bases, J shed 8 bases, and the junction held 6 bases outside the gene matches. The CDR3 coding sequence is TGTGCCAGCAGCCTTAGCGGGGGGATCTATGAGCAGTTCTTC. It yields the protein CASSLSGGIYEQFF.

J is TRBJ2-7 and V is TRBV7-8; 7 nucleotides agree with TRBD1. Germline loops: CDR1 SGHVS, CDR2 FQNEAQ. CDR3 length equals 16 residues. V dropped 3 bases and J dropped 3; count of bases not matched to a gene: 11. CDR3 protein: CASSFPRTGTGYEQYF. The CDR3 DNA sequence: TGTGCCAGCAGCTTCCCTAGGACAGGAACAGGCTACGAGCAGTACTTC.

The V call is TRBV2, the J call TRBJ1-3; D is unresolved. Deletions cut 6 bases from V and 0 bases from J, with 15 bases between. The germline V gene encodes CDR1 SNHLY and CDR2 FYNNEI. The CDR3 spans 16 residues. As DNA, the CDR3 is TGTGCCAGCAGCGTTCGAGGGATCAACTCTGGAAACACCATATATTTT. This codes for CASSVRGINSGNTIYF.

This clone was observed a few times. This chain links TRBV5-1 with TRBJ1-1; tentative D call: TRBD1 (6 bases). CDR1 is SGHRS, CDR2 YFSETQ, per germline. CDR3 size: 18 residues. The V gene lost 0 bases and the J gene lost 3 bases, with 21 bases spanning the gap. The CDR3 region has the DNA TGCGCCAGCAGCTTGGTGGACAGCCCGTTTCGTGGAGACACTGAAGCTTTCTTT. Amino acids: CASSLVDSPFRGDTEAFF.

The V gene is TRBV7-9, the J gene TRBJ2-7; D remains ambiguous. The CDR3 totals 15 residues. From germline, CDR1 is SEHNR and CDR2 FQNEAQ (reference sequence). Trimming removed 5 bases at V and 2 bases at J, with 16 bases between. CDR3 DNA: TGTGCCAGCAGCCAAGAAGTTGATCTACCCTACGAGCAGTACTTC. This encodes CASSQEVDLPYEQYF.

In DNA form, the CDR3 reads TGTGCCAGCAGCCTCTCTGGACAGGGGCTGTATGAGCAGTTCTTC. Translated: CASSLSGQGLYEQFF. The rearrangement links TRBV9 to TRBJ2-1; TRBD1 matches 9 bases. The CDR3 loop spans 15 amino acids. V shed 4 bases, J shed 8 bases, and the junction held 10 bases outside the gene matches. The germline V gene has CDR1 SGDLS and CDR2 YYNGEE.

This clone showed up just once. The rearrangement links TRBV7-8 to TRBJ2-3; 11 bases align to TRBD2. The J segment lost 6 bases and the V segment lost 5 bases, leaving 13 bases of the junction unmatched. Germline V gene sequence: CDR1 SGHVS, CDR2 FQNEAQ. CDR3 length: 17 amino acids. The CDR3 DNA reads TGTGCCAGCAGCCTCCCGAGACTAGCGGGGACCGGGGATACGCAGTATTTT. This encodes CASSLPRLAGTGDTQYF. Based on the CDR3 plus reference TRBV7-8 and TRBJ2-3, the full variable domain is GAGVSQSPRYKVAKRGQDVALRCDPISGHVSLFWYQQALGQGPEFLTYFQNEAQLDKSGLPSDRFFAERPEGSVSTLKIQRTQQEDSAVYLCASSLPRLAGTGDTQYFGPGTRLTVL.

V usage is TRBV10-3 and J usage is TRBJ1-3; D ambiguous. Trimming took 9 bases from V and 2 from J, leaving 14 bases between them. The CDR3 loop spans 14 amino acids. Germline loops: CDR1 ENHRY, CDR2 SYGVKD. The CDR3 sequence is CAMSEGLTGNTIYF. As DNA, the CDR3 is TGTGCCATGTCAGAGGGCTTAACTGGAAACACCATATATTTT.

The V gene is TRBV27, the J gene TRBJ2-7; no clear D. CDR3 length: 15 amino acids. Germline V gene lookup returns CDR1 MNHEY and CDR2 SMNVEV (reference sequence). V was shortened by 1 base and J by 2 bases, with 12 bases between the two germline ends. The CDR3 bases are TGTGCCAGCAGTTTATTTGCAGAATTTGCCTACGAGCAGTACTTC. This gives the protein CASSLFAEFAYEQYF.